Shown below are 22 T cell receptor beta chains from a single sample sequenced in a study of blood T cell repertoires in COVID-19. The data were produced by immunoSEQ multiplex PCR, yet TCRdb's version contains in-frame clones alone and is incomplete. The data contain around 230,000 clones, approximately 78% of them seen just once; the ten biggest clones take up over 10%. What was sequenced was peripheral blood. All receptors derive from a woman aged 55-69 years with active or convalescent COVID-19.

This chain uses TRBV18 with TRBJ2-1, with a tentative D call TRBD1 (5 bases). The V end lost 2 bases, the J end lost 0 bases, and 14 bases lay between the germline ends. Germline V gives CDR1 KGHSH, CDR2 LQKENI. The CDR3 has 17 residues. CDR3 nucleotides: TGTGCCAGCTCACCATCCCCAGGGTTTAGCTCCTACAATGAGCAGTTCTTC. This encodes CASSPSPGFSSYNEQFF.

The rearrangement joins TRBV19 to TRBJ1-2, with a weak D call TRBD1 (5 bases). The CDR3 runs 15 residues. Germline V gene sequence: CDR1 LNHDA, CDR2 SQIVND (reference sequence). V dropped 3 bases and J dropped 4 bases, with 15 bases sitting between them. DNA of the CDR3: TGTGCCAGTAGTATGGCCCAGGGCCCCGCCTATGGCTACACCTTC. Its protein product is CASSMAQGPAYGYTF.

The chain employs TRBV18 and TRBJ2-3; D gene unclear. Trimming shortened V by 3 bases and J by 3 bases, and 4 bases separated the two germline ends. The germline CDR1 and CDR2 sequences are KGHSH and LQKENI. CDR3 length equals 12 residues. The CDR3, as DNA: TGTGCCAGCTCACCTCCGACAGATACGCAGTATTTT. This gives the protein CASSPPTDTQYF.

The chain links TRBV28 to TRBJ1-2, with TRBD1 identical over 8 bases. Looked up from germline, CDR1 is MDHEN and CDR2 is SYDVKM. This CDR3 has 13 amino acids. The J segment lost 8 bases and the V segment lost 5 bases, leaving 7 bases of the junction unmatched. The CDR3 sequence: CASSTGGLGGYTF. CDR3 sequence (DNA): TGTGCCAGCAGTACAGGGGGGCTTGGCGGCTACACCTTC.

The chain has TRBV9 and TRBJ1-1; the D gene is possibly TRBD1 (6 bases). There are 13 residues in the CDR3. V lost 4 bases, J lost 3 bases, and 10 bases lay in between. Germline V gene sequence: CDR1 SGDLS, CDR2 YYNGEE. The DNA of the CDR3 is TGTGCCAGCAGCAGAGGGGGGGACACTGAAGCTTTCTTT. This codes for CASSRGGDTEAFF. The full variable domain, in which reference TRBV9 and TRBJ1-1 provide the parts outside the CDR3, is DSGVTQTPKHLITATGQRVTLRCSPRSGDLSVYWYQQSLDQGLQFLIQYYNGEERAKGNILERFSAQQFPDLHSELNLSSLELGDSALYFCASSRGGDTEAFFGQGTRLTVV.

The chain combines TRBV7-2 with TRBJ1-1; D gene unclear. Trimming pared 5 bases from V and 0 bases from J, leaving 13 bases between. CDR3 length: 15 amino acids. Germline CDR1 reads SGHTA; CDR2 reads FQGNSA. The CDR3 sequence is CASSTNSNLNTEAFF. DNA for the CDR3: TGTGCCAGCAGCACAAACAGTAATTTGAACACTGAAGCTTTCTTT.

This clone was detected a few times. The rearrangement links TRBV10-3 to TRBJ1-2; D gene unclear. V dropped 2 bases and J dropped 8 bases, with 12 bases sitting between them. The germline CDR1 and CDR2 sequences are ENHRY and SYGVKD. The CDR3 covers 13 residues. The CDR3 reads CAISETNMGGYTF. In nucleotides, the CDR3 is TGTGCCATCAGTGAGACAAACATGGGCGGCTACACCTTC.

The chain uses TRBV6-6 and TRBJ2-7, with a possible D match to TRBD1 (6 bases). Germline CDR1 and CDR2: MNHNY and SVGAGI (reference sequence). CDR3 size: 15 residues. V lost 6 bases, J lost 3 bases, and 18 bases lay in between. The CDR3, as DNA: TGTGCCAGCAGGATTGGGGGCGACAGTAGCTACGAGCAGTACTTC. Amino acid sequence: CASRIGGDSSYEQYF.

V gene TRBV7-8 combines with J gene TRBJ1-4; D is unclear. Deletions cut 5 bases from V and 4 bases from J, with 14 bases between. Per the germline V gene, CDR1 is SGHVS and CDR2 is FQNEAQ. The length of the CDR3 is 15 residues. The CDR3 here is CASSPQEAFNEKLFF. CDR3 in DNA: TGTGCCAGCAGCCCCCAGGAGGCTTTTAATGAAAAACTGTTTTTT. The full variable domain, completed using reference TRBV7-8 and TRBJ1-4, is GAGVSQSPRYKVAKRGQDVALRCDPISGHVSLFWYQQALGQGPEFLTYFQNEAQLDKSGLPSDRFFAERPEGSVSTLKIQRTQQEDSAVYLCASSPQEAFNEKLFFGSGTQLSVL.

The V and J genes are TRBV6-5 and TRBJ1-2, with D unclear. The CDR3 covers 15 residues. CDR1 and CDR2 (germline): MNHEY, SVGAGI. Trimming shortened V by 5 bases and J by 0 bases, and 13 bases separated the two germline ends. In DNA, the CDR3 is TGTGCCAGCAGTCGTCAGACACCTTCTAACTATGGCTACACCTTC. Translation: CASSRQTPSNYGYTF.

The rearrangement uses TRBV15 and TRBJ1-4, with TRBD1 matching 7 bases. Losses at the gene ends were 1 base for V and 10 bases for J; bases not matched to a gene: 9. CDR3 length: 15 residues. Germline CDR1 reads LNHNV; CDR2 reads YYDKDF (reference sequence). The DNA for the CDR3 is TGTGCCACCAGCAGAGGGGGGACAGAAAGTCGAAAACTGTTTTTT. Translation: CATSRGGTESRKLFF.

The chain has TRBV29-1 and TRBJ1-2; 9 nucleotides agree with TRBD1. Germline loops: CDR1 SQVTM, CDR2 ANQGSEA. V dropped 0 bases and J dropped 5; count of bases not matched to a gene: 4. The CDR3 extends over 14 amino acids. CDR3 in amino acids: CSVEDRTGAYGYTF. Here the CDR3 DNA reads TGCAGCGTTGAAGATCGGACAGGGGCGTATGGCTACACCTTC.

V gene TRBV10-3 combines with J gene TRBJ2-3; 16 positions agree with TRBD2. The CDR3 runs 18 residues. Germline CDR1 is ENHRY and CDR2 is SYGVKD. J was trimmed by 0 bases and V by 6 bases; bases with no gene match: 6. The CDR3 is CAISPGTSGGDSTDTQYF. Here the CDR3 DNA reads TGTGCCATCAGCCCCGGGACTAGCGGGGGGGACAGCACAGATACGCAGTATTTT.

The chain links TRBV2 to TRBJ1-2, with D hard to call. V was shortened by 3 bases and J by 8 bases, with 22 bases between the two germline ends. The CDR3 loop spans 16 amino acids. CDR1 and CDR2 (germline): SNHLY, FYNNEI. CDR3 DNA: TGTGCCAGCAGTGATGAGTGGTCTGACTTTACTGTCGGCTACACCTTC. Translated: CASSDEWSDFTVGYTF. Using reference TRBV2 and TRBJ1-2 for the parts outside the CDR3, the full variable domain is EPEVTQTPSHQVTQMGQEVILRCVPISNHLYFYWYRQILGQKVEFLVSFYNNEISEKSEIFDDQFSVERPDGSNFTLKIRSTKLEDSAMYFCASSDEWSDFTVGYTFGSGTRLTVV.

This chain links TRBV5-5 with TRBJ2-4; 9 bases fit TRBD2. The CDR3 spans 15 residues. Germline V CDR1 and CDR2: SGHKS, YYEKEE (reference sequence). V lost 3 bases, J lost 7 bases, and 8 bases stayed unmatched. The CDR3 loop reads CASSSPSGAENIQYF. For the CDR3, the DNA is TGTGCCAGCAGCTCCCCTAGCGGGGCGGAGAACATTCAGTACTTC.

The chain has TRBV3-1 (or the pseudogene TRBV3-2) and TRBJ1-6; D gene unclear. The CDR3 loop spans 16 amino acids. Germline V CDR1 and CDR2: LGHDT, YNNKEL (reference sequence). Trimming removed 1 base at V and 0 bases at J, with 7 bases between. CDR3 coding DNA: TGTGCCAGCAGCCAAGTCAAAAACTCCTATAATTCACCCCTCCACTTT. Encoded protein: CASSQVKNSYNSPLHF.

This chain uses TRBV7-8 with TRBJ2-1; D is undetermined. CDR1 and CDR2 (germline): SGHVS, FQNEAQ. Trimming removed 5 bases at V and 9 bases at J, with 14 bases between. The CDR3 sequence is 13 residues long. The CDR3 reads CASSRRTRAEQFF. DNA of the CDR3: TGTGCCAGCAGCCGTCGAACGCGTGCTGAGCAGTTCTTC.

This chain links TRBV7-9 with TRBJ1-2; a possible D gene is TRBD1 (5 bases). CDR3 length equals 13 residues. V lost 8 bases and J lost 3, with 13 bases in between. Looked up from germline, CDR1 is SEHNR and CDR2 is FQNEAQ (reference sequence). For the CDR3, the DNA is TGTGCCAGCCGGCAGGGTTTTTACTATGGCTACACCTTC. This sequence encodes CASRQGFYYGYTF.

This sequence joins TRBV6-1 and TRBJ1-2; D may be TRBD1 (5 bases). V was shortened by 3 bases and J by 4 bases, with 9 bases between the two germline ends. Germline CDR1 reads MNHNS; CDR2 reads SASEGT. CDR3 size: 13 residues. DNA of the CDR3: TGTGCCAGCAGTGAGCACAGGTCCTATGGCTACACCTTC. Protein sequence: CASSEHRSYGYTF.

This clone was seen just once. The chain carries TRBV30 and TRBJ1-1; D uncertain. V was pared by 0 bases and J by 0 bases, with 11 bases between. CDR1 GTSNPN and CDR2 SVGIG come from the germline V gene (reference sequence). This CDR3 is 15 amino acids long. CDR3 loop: CAWSVHLTVNTEAFF. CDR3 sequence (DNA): TGTGCCTGGAGTGTACACCTTACAGTGAACACTGAAGCTTTCTTT.

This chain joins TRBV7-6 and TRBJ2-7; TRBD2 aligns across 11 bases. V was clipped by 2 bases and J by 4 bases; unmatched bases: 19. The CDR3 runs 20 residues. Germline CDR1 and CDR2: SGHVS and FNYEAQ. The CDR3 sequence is CASSLIPLAGASTPLYEQYF. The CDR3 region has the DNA TGTGCCAGCAGCTTAATTCCACTAGCGGGAGCTAGTACTCCTTTATACGAGCAGTACTTC. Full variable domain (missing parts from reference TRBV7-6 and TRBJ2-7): GAGVSQSPRYKVTKRGQDVALRCDPISGHVSLYWYRQALGQGPEFLTYFNYEAQQDKSGLPNDRFSAERPEGSISTLTIQRTEQRDSAMYRCASSLIPLAGASTPLYEQYFGPGTRLTVT.

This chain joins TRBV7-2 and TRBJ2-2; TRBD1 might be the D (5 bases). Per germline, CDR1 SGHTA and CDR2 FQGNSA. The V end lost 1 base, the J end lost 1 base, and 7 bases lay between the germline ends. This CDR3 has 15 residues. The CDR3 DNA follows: TGTGCCAGCAGCTTAGTTAGGGGGAACACCGGGGAGCTGTTTTTT. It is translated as CASSLVRGNTGELFF.